This T cell receptor beta chain was found in a study of blood T cell repertoires in COVID-19 (dated by TCRdb to 2020 to 2021). Broadly, across the study: Collaborator samples came from the United States, Italy and Spain and covered acute and convalescent phases of COVID-19. The repertoires were made available in a free public database intended to serve as a resource for research on the immune response to SARS-CoV-2. The material from the prospective study consisted of cDNA or gDNA derived from T cells, B-cell-depleted T cells, or PBMCs. Nearly every sample came with metadata listing a de-identified subject ID, COVID-19 status, age in years and sex. Where HLA class I and class II types were available, the types were taken from metadata supplied by the sample provider, not from assay-based typing. The dataset comprised deeply sampled blood TCRbeta repertoires from subjects exposed to, actively infected with, or recovered from COVID-19. Samples were obtained from the ongoing ImmuneRACE study (first 160 participants) and from 1,254 subjects provided by 6 global collaborators. Overall study results and their limits: The amount of clinical and demographic metadata varied by source and participant and was provided uncurated.

A word on this clone: There is no known antigen for this receptor. Base qualities are not recorded, but no much larger clone differs from it by a single base.

TCRbeta CDR3 regions were amplified from genomic DNA by means of the immunoSEQ Assay, a bias-controlled multiplex PCR. The paper's processing steps were these. The number of nucleated cells in each sample was estimated from the amplification of reference gene primers within the assay. Sequence reads were collapsed and filtered to measure the absolute abundance of every unique TCRbeta CDR3 rearrangement. Productive Simpson clonality was computed per sample as the square root of Simpson's diversity index over productive rearrangements. Held by TCRdb, this immuneACCESS table contains in-frame sequences only and omits some clones. Under half of the omission traces to an unresolved V gene where checked; the cause of the rest is unknown. For V, J and clone size, that table is used; D and trimming come from the DNA. This sample comprises hundreds of thousands of clones, about 90% of them detected only once. Roughly 6.6% of the sample belongs to the ten largest clones.

The germline V gene (reference sequence) specifies SGHKS as CDR1 and YYEKEE as CDR2. Its CDR3 holds 15 amino acids, cysteine through phenylalanine. The kept DNA is CDR3 alone, 45 bases in frame from the first base. Trimming costs V 0 bases and J 5 bases, and their ends lie 12 bases apart. One collaborating source in Seattle enrolled patients while the patients were actively infected and followed the patients over time throughout the course of disease. Each collaborating institution followed its own protocols to collect whole blood in K2EDTA tubes. For TCRbeta analysis, collaborators shipped samples in one of three forms: frozen whole blood, isolated PBMCs, or DNA extracted from either of those sample types.

The sequence was collected from a woman in her seventies with COVID-19, enrolled during active disease. Sequencing input: peripheral blood. Recombination joined TRBV5-5 with TRBJ1-5, with no reliable assignment of the D segment. Here the CDR3 is given as CASSLVGGGDQPQHF. The DNA is TGTGCCAGCAGCTTGGTAGGCGGCGGTGATCAGCCCCAGCATTTT. Outside the CDR3, residues come from the reference TRBV5-5 and TRBJ1-5 proteins, so the full variable domain is: DAGVTQSPTHLIKTRGQQVTLRCSPISGHKSVSWYQQVLGQGPQFIFQYYEKEERGRGNFPDRFSARQFPNYSSELNVNALLLGDSALYLCASSLVGGGDQPQHFGDGTRLSIL.